This TCR beta chain emerged from a study of cytomegalovirus exposure and HLA in healthy donors. PCR used 60 Vbeta primers and 13 Jbeta primers. The protocol was immunoSEQ multiplex PCR, while the TCRdb copy is restricted to in-frame clones and leaves out a portion. The data show some 210,000 clones, with 78% seen just once and approximately 3.8% held by the top ten. This clone appeared a few times. Germline CDR1 and CDR2: ENHRY and SYGVKD. The CDR3 is 16 residues long. The ends lost 2 bases at V and 2 bases at J; junction bases unmatched: 3. The sequenced sample consisted of PBMCs. This receptor was taken from a male donor in good health and CMV-seronegative. This chain connects TRBV10-3 to TRBJ1-1; 12 bases agree with TRBD1. CDR3 in DNA: TGTGCCATCAGTGAGGGGACAGGGGGCATCAACACTGAAGCTTTCTTT. This encodes CAISEGTGGINTEAFF.